These T cell receptor beta chains were read from a single sample in a study of T cell responses to AZD1222 COVID-19 vaccine. Profiled with immunoSEQ multiplex PCR; TCRdb holds only in-frame clones, not every one. Here the sample spans about 150,000 clones, around 84% being singletons. The source was peripheral blood, collected 28 days after the second AZD1222 dose. The origin of the receptors is an adult who received the AZD1222 COVID-19 vaccine. Both conserved end residues are part of each CDR3. Fields, in order: CDR3 length, D gene, J gene, V gene, clone size, CDR3 DNA, CDR3 protein. A D gene is named only where the DNA matches it firmly. The listing skips clone size in some rows; elsewhere it reads once, few, many or a size class.

16,.,TRBJ1-5,TRBV3-1/TRBV3-2,.,TGTGCCAGCAGCCAAGACCACAGCGGACTCTATCAGCCCCAGCATTTT,CASSQDHSGLYQPQHF
13,.,TRBJ2-5,TRBV11-2,.,TGTGCTAGCAGTAGAGAACGACAAGAGACCCAGTACTTC,CASSRERQETQYF
13,.,TRBJ1-1,TRBV24-1,.,TGTGCCACCAGGGGAGTAGGGTTCGCTGAAGCTTTCTTT,CATRGVGFAEAFF
14,TRBD1,TRBJ2-5,TRBV7-9,.,TGTGCCAGCAGCTCCTGGACAGGTCAAGAGACCCAGTACTTC,CASSSWTGQETQYF
13,.,TRBJ1-3,TRBV27,.,TGTGCCAGCAGTTTCGGGGGGGGAAACACCATATATTTT,CASSFGGGNTIYF
16,TRBD1,TRBJ2-3,TRBV15,few,TGTGCCACCAGCAGAGCAGGGGACAGGGCGACAGATACGCAGTATTTT,CATSRAGDRATDTQYF
16,TRBD1,TRBJ1-5,TRBV19,.,TGTGCCAGTAGTATATCCTCCGGGACAGGGTATCAGCCCCAGCATTTT,CASSISSGTGYQPQHF
14,.,TRBJ1-1,TRBV19,.,TGTGCCAGTAGTCACGGGACGGTCAACACTGAAGCTTTCTTT,CASSHGTVNTEAFF
15,.,TRBJ2-3,TRBV4-2,once,TGTGCCAGCAGCCAAGGTGGCGGGAGCACAGATACGCAGTATTTT,CASSQGGGSTDTQYF
15,.,TRBJ1-1,TRBV5-1,.,TGCGCCAGCCACCCAGAGAGAGGAGGGGACACTGAAGCTTTCTTT,CASHPERGGDTEAFF
15,TRBD1,TRBJ1-2,TRBV7-9,.,TGTGCCAGCAGCGCAGTGACAGGGACTAATGATGGCTACACCTTC,CASSAVTGTNDGYTF
13,.,TRBJ2-1,TRBV30,.,TGTGCCTGGAGTGCAGCGGTGGGGAATGAGCAGTTCTTC,CAWSAAVGNEQFF
12,.,TRBJ1-5,TRBV6-5,once,TGTGCCAGCAGAGATCCCAATCAGCCCCAGCATTTT,CASRDPNQPQHF
16,.,TRBJ2-3,TRBV19,.,TGTGCCAGTAGTATCGGGGGAGGCGGGATGGCTCCAGCGCAGTATTTT,CASSIGGGGMAPAQYF
12,TRBD2,TRBJ2-1,TRBV6-5,.,TGTGCCAGCAGTCCCAGCGGGGGGGCGGTCTTCTTC,CASSPSGGAVFF
18,TRBD2,TRBJ2-3,TRBV5-6,.,TGTGCCAGCAGCTGGGGGACTAGCGGGAGACGAAGAGGTGATACGCAGTATTTT,CASSWGTSGRRRGDTQYF
13,.,TRBJ1-2,TRBV30,.,TGTGCCTGGAGTGGGCAGGAGGTATTCGGCTACACCTTC,CAWSGQEVFGYTF
13,.,TRBJ2-3,TRBV5-1,.,TGCGCCAGCAGCAGTGGGGGAGGCGATACGCAGTATTTT,CASSSGGGDTQYF
12,.,TRBJ2-5,TRBV12-3/TRBV12-4,.,TGTGCCAGCTGGGGAATGGGGGAGACCCAGTACTTC,CASWGMGETQYF
15,.,TRBJ1-4,TRBV7-8,once,TGTGCCAGCAGTATTATGACCGGGCACGGTGAAAAACTGTTTTTT,CASSIMTGHGEKLFF
15,.,TRBJ2-3,TRBV10-3,.,TGTGCCATCAGCCCGGTCCAAGGAGGAGGAGATACGCAGTATTTT,CAISPVQGGGDTQYF
12,.,TRBJ1-2,TRBV3-1/TRBV3-2,.,TGTGCCAGCAGCAACAGGGAGTTGGACTACACCTTC,CASSNRELDYTF
12,.,TRBJ1-4,TRBV19,.,TGTGCCAGTAGAGGGGACGGGGAAAAACTGTTTTTT,CASRGDGEKLFF
14,.,TRBJ1-5,TRBV28,.,TGTGCCAGTAGACGGAGGGTACGCGATCAGCCCCAGCATTTT,CASRRRVRDQPQHF